Listed below are T cell receptor beta chains from one sample, sequenced in a study of OX40 agonist ivuxolimab in advanced cancers. Clones were read by immunoSEQ multiplex PCR, and TCRdb kept only the in-frame ones, dropping some. Here the sample spans roughly 53,000 clones, 84% being singletons. Sequences were derived from CD4+ or CD8+ T cells sorted from blood, sampled in a trial of the OX40 agonist ivuxolimab. Every receptor here comes from an adult with an advanced solid tumor such as melanoma, head and neck, liver or kidney cancer. CDR3s include the opening cysteine and the closing phenylalanine or tryptophan.

TRBJ1-2	TRBV10-3	CAISELTMRGPNYGYTF
TRBJ2-5	TRBV11-2	CASSLDLWVTSGSGETQYF
TRBJ2-5	TRBV28	CASHRGQETQYF
TRBJ1-3	TRBV29-1	CSAMADPSGNTIYF
TRBJ2-1	TRBV5-1	CASSLVEGDKEQFF
TRBJ2-2	TRBV15	CATSARDRGLVAGELFF
TRBJ2-2	TRBV30	CAWTVGGSNTGELFF
TRBJ2-1	TRBV11-3	CASKGGPYNEQFF
TRBJ2-2	TRBV5-1	CASSRDFSGELFF
TRBJ2-7	TRBV10-3	CAISEPGRELTQYF
TRBJ1-1	TRBV9	CASSVGDSGAPWF
TRBJ2-1	TRBV7-8	CASRPSGGEVGEQFF
TRBJ2-1	TRBV28	CASSPTGTGTNEQFF
TRBJ1-4	TRBV19	CASKGRDLKYEKLFF
TRBJ2-3	TRBV5-1	CASSLGLGDTQYF
TRBJ2-3	TRBV5-4	CASSPGSVGGTQYF
TRBJ1-1	TRBV5-1	CASSSYMNTEAFF
TRBJ2-1	TRBV7-6	CASSPRPRGNEQFF
TRBJ2-3	TRBV5-4	CASGLATEMDTQYF
TRBJ1-5	TRBV7-2	CASSLNNQPQHF